A selection of T cell receptor beta chains follows, all from one sample in a study of blood T cell repertoires in COVID-19. The assay was immunoSEQ multiplex PCR, and TCRdb's table has in-frame clones only and misses some. The sample includes around 190,000 clones, about 87% seen only once; the top ten take around 10%. Sequencing was done on a sample of PBMCs or T cells enriched from blood (not recorded which). Every receptor here comes from a man aged 18 to 30 with acute COVID-19. Both conserved end residues are part of each CDR3. Fields, in order: J gene, V gene, clone size, D gene, CDR3 protein, CDR3 DNA. A D gene is named only where the DNA matches it firmly. Clone size is not always given. Where it is, it says once, few, many or a class for expanded clones.

>TRBJ1-2|TRBV5-1|NA|TRBD1
CASSPGTGGLYGYTF
TGCGCCAGCAGCCCAGGGACAGGGGGCCTCTATGGCTACACCTTC
>TRBJ2-1|TRBV4-2|NA|TRBD2
CASSQDLALAGAYEQFF
TGTGCCAGCAGCCAAGATCTTGCACTAGCGGGAGCCTATGAGCAGTTCTTC
>TRBJ1-3|TRBV30|NA|TRBD1
CAWGQGSFGNTIYF
TGTGCCTGGGGACAGGGGTCGTTTGGAAACACCATATATTTT
>TRBJ1-1|TRBV30|NA|NA
CAWMYNVGKVNTEAFF
TGTGCCTGGATGTATAACGTCGGGAAGGTGAACACTGAAGCTTTCTTT
>TRBJ1-2|TRBV28|NA|NA
CASSLRGDYGYTF
TGTGCCAGCAGTCTTCGGGGTGACTATGGCTACACCTTC
>TRBJ1-1|TRBV7-8|NA|TRBD1
CASSHDRGLNTEAFF
TGTGCCAGCAGCCACGACAGGGGGTTGAACACTGAAGCTTTCTTT
>TRBJ2-1|TRBV7-6|NA|NA
CASSPKVPSAISSYNEQFF
TGTGCCAGCAGTCCCAAGGTACCGAGCGCCATAAGCTCCTACAATGAGCAGTTCTTC
>TRBJ2-1|TRBV14|NA|TRBD2
CASWQSGSLREQFF
TGTGCCAGTTGGCAGAGCGGGAGCCTTCGTGAGCAGTTCTTC
>TRBJ2-1|TRBV10-1|NA|NA
CASSGLETYNEQFF
TGCGCCAGCAGTGGGCTAGAGACCTACAATGAGCAGTTCTTC
>TRBJ2-7|TRBV5-4|NA|TRBD2
CASRSSGRANHEQYF
TGTGCCAGCAGAAGTAGCGGGAGGGCCAACCACGAGCAGTACTTC
>TRBJ1-1|TRBV19|once|NA
CASSIKGGPAFF
TGTGCCAGTTCTATTAAGGGGGGGCCCGCTTTCTTT
>TRBJ2-7|TRBV12-5|NA|NA
CASGLVTGQKHEQYF
TGTGCTAGTGGTTTGGTAACAGGGCAGAAGCACGAGCAGTACTTC
>TRBJ1-2|TRBV28|NA|TRBD1
CASRWTLGTGSGYTF
TGTGCCAGCAGGTGGACCCTAGGGACAGGCTCTGGCTACACCTTC
>TRBJ1-5|TRBV5-1|many|NA
CASSLQGNQPQHF
TGCGCCAGCAGCTTACAGGGCAATCAGCCCCAGCATTTT
>TRBJ2-3|TRBV11-3|NA|NA
CASSWTGRGPSTDTQYF
TGTGCCAGCAGCTGGACCGGAAGGGGTCCTAGCACAGATACGCAGTATTTT
>TRBJ2-7|TRBV28|once|TRBD1
CASRFNNRGRGEQYF
TGTGCCAGCAGATTTAACAACAGGGGGCGCGGCGAGCAGTACTTC
>TRBJ2-7|TRBV4-3|NA|TRBD2
CASSQVPLAGAGEQYF
TGCGCCAGCAGCCAGGTACCCTTAGCGGGAGCGGGTGAGCAGTACTTC